The 24 T cell receptor beta chains below all came from one sample that was sequenced in a study of Ad26.COV2.S vaccination and SARS-CoV-2 variants. Treatment reported: about 20 received Ad26.COV2.S at low or high dose, single or two shots; about 5 received placebo; per-sample allocation not given. Sampling occurred on day 63 after the first vaccine or placebo injection. Profiled with immunoSEQ multiplex PCR; TCRdb holds only in-frame clones, not every one. This table has around 270,000 clones, around 85% appearing once. The sequencing used peripheral blood, collected in a trial of Ad26.COV2.S vaccine versus placebo. These receptors were obtained from a person between 18 and 59 years old who received the Ad26.COV2.S COVID-19 vaccine or a placebo.

A single count supports this clone. This chain connects TRBV7-9 to TRBJ1-2; the D gene is possibly TRBD1 (5 bases). CDR1 SEHNR and CDR2 FQNEAQ come from the germline V gene (reference sequence). The ends were cut back, 5 bases at V and 4 bases at J, with 14 bases in the middle. This CDR3 spans 14 amino acids. CDR3 nucleotide sequence: TGTGCCAGCAGCCCACAGACAGACTCCTATGGCTACACCTTC. It translates to CASSPQTDSYGYTF.

CDR3 coding DNA: TGTGCCAGCAGTCTGAATCTCGGCACAGATACGCAGTATTTT. It is translated as CASSLNLGTDTQYF. V gene TRBV27 combines with J gene TRBJ2-3, with no clear D. The CDR3 length is 14 residues. Germline CDR1 reads MNHEY; CDR2 reads SMNVEV (reference sequence). Trimming stripped 5 bases from V and 1 base from J, with 10 bases between.

This chain connects TRBV5-6 to TRBJ2-5, with unresolved D. Germline values: CDR1 SGHDT, CDR2 YYEEEE. V lost 0 bases and J 4 bases, leaving 7 bases between the germline ends. The CDR3 length is 13 residues. The CDR3 nucleotides read TGTGCCAGCAGCTTGGAGGCCGTAGAGACCCAGTACTTC. Translation: CASSLEAVETQYF.

This clone has just one count. The genes are TRBV27 and TRBJ1-6, with a tentative D call TRBD1 (5 bases). CDR3 length: 14 amino acids. Germline CDR1 reads MNHEY; CDR2 reads SMNVEV (reference sequence). Deletions cut 9 bases from V and 10 bases from J, with 19 bases between. The DNA for the CDR3 is TGTGCCAGTTCGGGTGGTAGGGGAATATCACCCCTCCACTTT. It specifies CASSGGRGISPLHF.

The rearrangement links TRBV9 to TRBJ1-4; D uncertain. Germline loops: CDR1 SGDLS, CDR2 YYNGEE. Trimming removed 2 bases from V and 7 bases from J, with 18 bases in between. This CDR3 comprises 16 residues. The DNA for the CDR3 is TGTGCCAGCAGCGTTGGGGTAATCGAGGTTGGTGAAAAACTGTTTTTT. It encodes CASSVGVIEVGEKLFF.

V usage is TRBV27 and J usage is TRBJ1-2; 7 bases are a match to TRBD1. CDR3 length equals 14 residues. V trimming: 5 bases; J trimming: 3 bases; junction bases outside the gene matches: 6. Germline CDR1 and CDR2: MNHEY and SMNVEV (reference sequence). CDR3 loop: CASSKRQGHYGYTF. The DNA of the CDR3 is TGTGCCAGCAGTAAAAGACAGGGTCACTATGGCTACACCTTC.

The V call is TRBV6-6, the J call TRBJ2-7; 11 nucleotides match TRBD1. J gave up 5 bases and V 8 bases, and 11 bases lay outside the gene matches. Looked up from germline, CDR1 is MNHNY and CDR2 is SVGAGI (reference sequence). The CDR3 sequence is 15 residues long. The DNA of the CDR3 is TGTGCCAGCCAGGGATCCGGACAGGGGGCGGACGAGCAGTACTTC. The encoded protein is CASQGSGQGADEQYF.

The chain recombines TRBV7-2 with TRBJ1-5; D gene ambiguous. The CDR3 runs 12 residues. Trimming shortened V by 5 bases and J by 9 bases, and 11 bases separated the two germline ends. Germline loops: CDR1 SGHTA, CDR2 FQGNSA. In DNA, the CDR3 is TGTGCCAGCAGCCTTTTCGGCGGGCCCCAGCATTTT. Translation gives CASSLFGGPQHF.

The chain recombines TRBV7-9 with TRBJ2-1; 7 nucleotides align to TRBD1. The CDR3 consists of 14 residues. Germline V gives CDR1 SEHNR, CDR2 FQNEAQ (reference sequence). V shed 7 bases, J shed 3 bases, and the junction held 6 bases outside the gene matches. As DNA, the CDR3 is TGTGCCAGCACCCCGACAGGGAACTACAATGAGCAGTTCTTC. Translating gives CASTPTGNYNEQFF.

The sample holds a few counts of this clone. The chain uses TRBV30 and TRBJ1-2, with TRBD1 matching over 11 bases. J lost 2 bases, V lost 3 bases, and 8 bases had no gene match. This CDR3 has 16 amino acids. In germline, CDR1 is GTSNPN, CDR2 SVGIG (reference sequence). The CDR3 DNA reads as TGTGCCTGGAGGAGGGACAGGGGGAAGTCGAACTATGGCTACACCTTC. Protein: CAWRRDRGKSNYGYTF.

The chain uses TRBV30 and TRBJ1-6; D gene uncertain. The V end was cut by 4 bases, the J end by 2 bases, with 6 bases between. Germline V gene lookup returns CDR1 GTSNPN and CDR2 SVGIG (reference sequence). The CDR3 is 13 residues long. In DNA form, the CDR3 reads TGTGCCTGGATGTCCACCTATAATTCACCCCTCCACTTT. Its translation is CAWMSTYNSPLHF. Full variable domain (missing parts from reference TRBV30 and TRBJ1-6): SQTIHQWPATLVQPVGSPLSLECTVEGTSNPNLYWYRQAAGRGLQLLFYSVGIGQISSEVPQNLSASRPQDRQFILSSKKLLLSDSGFYLCAWMSTYNSPLHFGNGTRLTVT.

The chain carries TRBV20-1 and TRBJ1-1, with TRBD1 matching 7 bases. V shed 6 bases and J 6 bases; nucleotides not matched to a gene: 4. The CDR3 has 11 residues. Per germline, CDR1 DFQATT and CDR2 SNEGSKA (reference sequence). This CDR3 is CSARQGAEAFF. The CDR3 coding sequence is TGCAGTGCGCGACAGGGTGCTGAAGCTTTCTTT.

The V call is TRBV6-5, the J call TRBJ2-1, with 9 bases that match TRBD2. After removal of 7 bases from V and 4 bases from J, the junction contained 5 bases not matched to a gene. The CDR3 extends over 14 amino acids. CDR1 is MNHEY and CDR2 is SVGAGI in the germline V gene. CDR3 coding DNA: TGTGCCAGCAAACGACTAGCGGTTTACAATGAGCAGTTCTTC. This sequence encodes CASKRLAVYNEQFF.

The CDR3 is CASSLVAGGAGSYNEQFF. The CDR3 DNA reads as TGTGCCAGCAGCTTAGTAGCGGGAGGGGCCGGTTCCTACAATGAGCAGTTCTTC. The rearrangement uses TRBV5-6 and TRBJ2-1; 11 bases match TRBD2. The junction had 8 bases not matched to a gene; V was cut back by 2 bases and J by 1 base. Germline V lookup: CDR1 SGHDT, CDR2 YYEEEE. This CDR3 is built from 18 residues.

Only one count was recorded for this clone. The chain carries TRBV4-1 and TRBJ1-1, with TRBD1 identical over 8 bases. Per germline, CDR1 MGHRA and CDR2 YSYEKL. The CDR3 consists of 15 residues. The ends lost 2 bases at V and 4 bases at J; junction bases unmatched: 6. CDR3 bases: TGCGCCAGCAGCCAACCGACAGGGGAGGGCACTGAAGCTTTCTTT. It is translated as CASSQPTGEGTEAFF.

The genes are TRBV4-1 and TRBJ1-2, with TRBD1 identical over 8 bases. Losses at the gene ends were 1 base for V and 8 bases for J; bases not matched to a gene: 6. CDR1 and CDR2 (germline): MGHRA, YSYEKL. The CDR3 is 14 residues long. The CDR3 nucleotides are TGCGCCAGCAGCCAAGTGGACAGGGTGTTGGGCTACACCTTC. Protein: CASSQVDRVLGYTF.

This chain links TRBV10-3 with TRBJ2-1; TRBD2 agrees at 9 bases. This CDR3 is built from 17 residues. Germline V lookup: CDR1 ENHRY, CDR2 SYGVKD. The J segment lost 5 bases and the V segment lost 3 bases, leaving 11 bases of the junction unmatched. The CDR3 DNA is TGTGCCATCAGTGACCCGCATCTTCTAGCGGGGAACAATGAGCAGTTCTTC. Its translation is CAISDPHLLAGNNEQFF.

V is TRBV18 and J is TRBJ2-1; 15 bases map to TRBD2. Trimming at V came to 2 bases and at J to 0 bases, leaving 5 bases not matched to a gene. Germline CDR1 is KGHSH and CDR2 is LQKENI. The CDR3 length is 19 residues. For the CDR3, the DNA is TGTGCCAGCTCACCAAGGACTAGCGGGGGGGAAAGCTCCTACAATGAGCAGTTCTTC. It yields the protein CASSPRTSGGESSYNEQFF. Full variable domain (outside the CDR3, taken from reference TRBV18 and TRBJ2-1): NAGVMQNPRHLVRRRGQEARLRCSPMKGHSHVYWYRQLPEEGLKFMVYLQKENIIDESGMPKERFSAEFPKEGPSILRIQQVVRGDSAAYFCASSPRTSGGESSYNEQFFGPGTRLTVL.

The rearrangement uses TRBV29-1 and TRBJ2-2; D gene ambiguous. The V end lost 7 bases, the J end lost 3 bases, and 12 bases lay between the germline ends. From germline, CDR1 is SQVTM and CDR2 ANQGSEA. CDR3 size: 13 residues. In DNA form, the CDR3 reads TGCAGCGGGAGAGCTGCAGACACCGGGGAGCTGTTTTTT. Translation gives CSGRAADTGELFF.

The V gene is TRBV6-6, the J gene TRBJ2-7; perhaps TRBD2 as D (6 bases). The CDR3 extends over 17 amino acids. Germline V gives CDR1 MNHNY, CDR2 SVGAGI (reference sequence). V was clipped by 5 bases and J by 6 bases, with 26 bases between them. CDR3 nucleotides: TGTGCCAGCAGTCGCGTGGGAGGCAAGGGACGGCGGTGCGAGCAGTACGTC. Translating gives CASSRVGGKGRRCEQYV.

The V gene is TRBV7-2, the J gene TRBJ2-5, with D maybe TRBD1 (5 bases). The CDR3 covers 15 residues. Trimming took 5 bases from V and 0 from J, leaving 13 bases between them. From germline, CDR1 is SGHTA and CDR2 FQGNSA. CDR3 DNA sequence: TGTGCCAGCAGCCCGGCTTACAGGTACCAAGAGACCCAGTACTTC. Translated, it gives CASSPAYRYQETQYF.

The chain has TRBV27 and TRBJ1-4, with 9 bases lining up with TRBD1. The CDR3 extends over 16 amino acids. CDR1 and CDR2 from the germline V gene are MNHEY and SMNVEV (reference sequence). V dropped 4 bases and J dropped 8; count of bases not matched to a gene: 11. CDR3 residues: CASSSHLTGGVEKLFF. DNA for the CDR3: TGTGCCAGCAGTTCCCACCTGACAGGGGGTGTAGAAAAACTGTTTTTT.

This chain uses TRBV3-1 (or the pseudogene TRBV3-2) with TRBJ1-1; tentative D call: TRBD1 (5 bases). The V end lost 3 bases, the J end lost 1 base, and 12 bases lay between the germline ends. The CDR3 spans 15 residues. Per germline, CDR1 LGHDT and CDR2 YNNKEL (reference sequence). The CDR3 bases are TGTGCCAGCAGCCAGACCGGGACGGCGAACACTGAAGCTTTCTTT. Translation gives CASSQTGTANTEAFF.

The chain has TRBV5-1 and TRBJ1-6, with 10 bases matching TRBD1. With V trimmed by 0 bases and J by 10 bases, 4 bases remained unmatched. Per the germline V gene, CDR1 is SGHRS and CDR2 is YFSETQ. The CDR3 loop spans 15 amino acids. CDR3 DNA sequence: TGCGCCAGCAGCTTGGCCGGGACAGGGGCCTCACCCCTCCACTTT. Translated: CASSLAGTGASPLHF.